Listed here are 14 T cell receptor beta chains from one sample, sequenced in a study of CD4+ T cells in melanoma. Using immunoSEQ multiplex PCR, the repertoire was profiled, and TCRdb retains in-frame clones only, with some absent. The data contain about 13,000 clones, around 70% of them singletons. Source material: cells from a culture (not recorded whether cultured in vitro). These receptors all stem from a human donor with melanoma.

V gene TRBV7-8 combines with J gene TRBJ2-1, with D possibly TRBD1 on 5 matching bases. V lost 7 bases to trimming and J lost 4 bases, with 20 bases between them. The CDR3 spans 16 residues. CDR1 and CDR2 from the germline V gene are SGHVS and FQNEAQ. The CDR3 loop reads CASTLSTATRYNEQFF. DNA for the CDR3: TGTGCCAGCACACTATCGACAGCGACCCGTTACAATGAGCAGTTCTTC.

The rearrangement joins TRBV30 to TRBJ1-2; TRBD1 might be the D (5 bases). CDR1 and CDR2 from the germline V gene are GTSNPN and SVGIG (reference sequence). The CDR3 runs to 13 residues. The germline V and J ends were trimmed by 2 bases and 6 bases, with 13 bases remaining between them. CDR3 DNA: TGTGCCTGGAGTCCACGAGGACACGATGGCTACACCTTC. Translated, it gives CAWSPRGHDGYTF. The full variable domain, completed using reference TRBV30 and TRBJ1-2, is SQTIHQWPATLVQPVGSPLSLECTVEGTSNPNLYWYRQAAGRGLQLLFYSVGIGQISSEVPQNLSASRPQDRQFILSSKKLLLSDSGFYLCAWSPRGHDGYTFGSGTRLTVV.

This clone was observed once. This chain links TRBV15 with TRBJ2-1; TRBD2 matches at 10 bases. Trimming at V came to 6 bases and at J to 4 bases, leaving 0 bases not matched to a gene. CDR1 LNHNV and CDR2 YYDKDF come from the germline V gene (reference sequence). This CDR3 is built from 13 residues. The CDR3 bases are TGTGCCACCAGGACTAGCGGGTACAATGAGCAGTTCTTC. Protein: CATRTSGYNEQFF.

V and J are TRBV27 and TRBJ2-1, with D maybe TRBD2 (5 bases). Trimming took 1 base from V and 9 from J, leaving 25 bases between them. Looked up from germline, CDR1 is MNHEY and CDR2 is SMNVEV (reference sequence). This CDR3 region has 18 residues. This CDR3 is CASSLFGVDSGIGGEQFF. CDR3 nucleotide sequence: TGTGCCAGCAGTTTATTTGGCGTCGACTCCGGGATCGGCGGTGAGCAGTTCTTC.

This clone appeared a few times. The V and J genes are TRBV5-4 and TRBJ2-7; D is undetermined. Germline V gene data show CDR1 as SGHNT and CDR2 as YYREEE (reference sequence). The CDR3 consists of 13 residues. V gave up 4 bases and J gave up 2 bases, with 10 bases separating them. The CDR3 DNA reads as TGTGCCAGCAGCCAAGCTCCGACCTACGAGCAGTACTTC. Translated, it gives CASSQAPTYEQYF.

Written as DNA, the CDR3 is TGTGCCAGCAAAAAAGGAGGGGCGGCAGATACGCAGTATTTT. Translated: CASKKGGAADTQYF. The chain is built from TRBV2 and TRBJ2-3; TRBD2 might be the D (6 bases). The CDR3 sequence is 14 residues long. The V end was cut by 7 bases, the J end by 4 bases, with 15 bases between. Per the germline V gene, CDR1 is SNHLY and CDR2 is FYNNEI.

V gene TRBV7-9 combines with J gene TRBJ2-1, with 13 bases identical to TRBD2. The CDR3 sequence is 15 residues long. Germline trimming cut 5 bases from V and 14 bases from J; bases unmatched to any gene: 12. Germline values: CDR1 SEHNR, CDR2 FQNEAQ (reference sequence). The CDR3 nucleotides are TGTGCCAGCAGCCTAACCGGGACTAGCGGGGCTAAGGAGTTCTTC. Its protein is CASSLTGTSGAKEFF. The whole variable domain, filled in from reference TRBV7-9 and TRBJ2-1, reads DTGVSQNPRHKITKRGQNVTFRCDPISEHNRLYWYRQTLGQGPEFLTYFQNEAQLEKSRLLSDRFSAERPKGSFSTLEIQRTEQGDSAMYLCASSLTGTSGAKEFFGPGTRLTVL.

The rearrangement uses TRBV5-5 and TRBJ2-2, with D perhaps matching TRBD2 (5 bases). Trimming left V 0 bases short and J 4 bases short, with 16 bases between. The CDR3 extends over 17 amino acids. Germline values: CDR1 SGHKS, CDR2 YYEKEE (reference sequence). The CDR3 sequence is CASSLGSGLSATGELFF. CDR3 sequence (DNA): TGTGCCAGCAGCTTGGGGTCCGGACTTAGTGCCACCGGGGAGCTGTTTTTT.

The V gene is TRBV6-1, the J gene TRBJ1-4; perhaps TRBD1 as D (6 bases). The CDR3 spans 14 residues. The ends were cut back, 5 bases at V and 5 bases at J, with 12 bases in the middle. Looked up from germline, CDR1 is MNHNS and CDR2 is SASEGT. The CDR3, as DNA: TGTGCCAGCAGTCGACAGGCTCGGAATGAAAAACTGTTTTTT. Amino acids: CASSRQARNEKLFF.

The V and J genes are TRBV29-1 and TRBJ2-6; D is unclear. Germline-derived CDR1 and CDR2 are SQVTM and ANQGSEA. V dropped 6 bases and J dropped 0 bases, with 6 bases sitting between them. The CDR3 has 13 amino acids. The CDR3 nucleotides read TGCAGCGTATACAGCTCTGGGGCCAACGTCCTGACTTTC. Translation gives CSVYSSGANVLTF. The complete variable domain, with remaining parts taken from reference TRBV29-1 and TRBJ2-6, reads SAVISQKPSRDICQRGTSLTIQCQVDSQVTMMFWYRQQPGQSLTLIATANQGSEATYESGFVIDKFPISRPNLTFSTLTVSNMSPEDSSIYLCSVYSSGANVLTFGAGSRLTVL.

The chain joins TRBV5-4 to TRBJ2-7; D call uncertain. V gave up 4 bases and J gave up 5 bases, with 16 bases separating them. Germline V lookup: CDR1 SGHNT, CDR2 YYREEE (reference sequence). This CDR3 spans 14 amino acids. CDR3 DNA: TGTGCCAGCAGCCTGAACCAACGGGTACACGAGCAGTACTTC. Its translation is CASSLNQRVHEQYF.

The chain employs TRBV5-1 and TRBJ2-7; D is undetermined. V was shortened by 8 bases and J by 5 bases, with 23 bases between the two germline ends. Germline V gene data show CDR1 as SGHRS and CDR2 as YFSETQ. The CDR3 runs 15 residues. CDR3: CASTASPATDHEQYF. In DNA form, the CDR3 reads TGCGCCAGTACCGCCTCGCCGGCCACCGACCACGAGCAGTACTTC.

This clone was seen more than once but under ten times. As DNA, the CDR3 is TGTGCCAGCAGTCCCGCAGGGTCGGGGAACTATGGCTACACCTTC. Its protein is CASSPAGSGNYGYTF. The rearrangement uses TRBV25-1 and TRBJ1-2; D is perhaps TRBD1 (5 bases). Germline CDR1 and CDR2: MGHDK and SYGVNS. The V end was cut by 5 bases, the J end by 2 bases, with 15 bases between. The CDR3 has 15 amino acids.

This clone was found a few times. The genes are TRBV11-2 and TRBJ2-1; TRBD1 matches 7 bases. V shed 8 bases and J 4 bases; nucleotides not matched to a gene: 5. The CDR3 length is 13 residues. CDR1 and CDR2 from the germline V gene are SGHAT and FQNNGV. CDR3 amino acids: CASRRDRYNEQFF. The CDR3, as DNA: TGTGCCAGCCGTCGGGACAGATACAATGAGCAGTTCTTC.